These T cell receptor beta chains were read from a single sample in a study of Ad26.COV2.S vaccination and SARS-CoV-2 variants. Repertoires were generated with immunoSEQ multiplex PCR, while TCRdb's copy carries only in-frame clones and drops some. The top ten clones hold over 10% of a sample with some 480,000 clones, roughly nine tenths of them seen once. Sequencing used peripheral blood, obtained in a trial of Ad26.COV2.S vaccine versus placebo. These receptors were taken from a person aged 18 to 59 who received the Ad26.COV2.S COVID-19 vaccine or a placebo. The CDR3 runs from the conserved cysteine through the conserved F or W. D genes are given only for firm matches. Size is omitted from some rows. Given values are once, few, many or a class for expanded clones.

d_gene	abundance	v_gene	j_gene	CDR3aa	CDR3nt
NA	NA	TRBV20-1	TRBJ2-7	CSAFNYEQYF	TGCAGTGCTTTTAACTACGAGCAGTACTTC
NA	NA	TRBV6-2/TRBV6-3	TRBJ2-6	CASSSRQGRAGANVLTF	TGTGCCAGCAGTTCCCGACAGGGGAGGGCTGGGGCCAACGTCCTGACTTTC
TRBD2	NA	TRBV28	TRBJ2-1	CASRILAGGNNEQFF	TGTGCCAGCAGGATACTAGCGGGAGGGAACAATGAGCAGTTCTTC
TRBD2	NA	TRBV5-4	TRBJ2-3	CASSRGLAGGQDTQYF	TGTGCCAGCAGTCGAGGACTAGCGGGAGGGCAAGATACGCAGTATTTT
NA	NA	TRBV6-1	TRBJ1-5	CASSERRINQPQHF	TGTGCCAGCAGTGAACGACGGATTAATCAGCCCCAGCATTTT
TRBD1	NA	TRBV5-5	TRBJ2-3	CASSSPEAGGHTQYF	TGTGCCAGCAGCTCACCGGAAGCAGGGGGTCATACGCAGTATTTT
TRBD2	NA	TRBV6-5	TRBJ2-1	CASRGLAGGEQFF	TGTGCCAGCAGGGGTCTAGCGGGAGGTGAGCAGTTCTTC
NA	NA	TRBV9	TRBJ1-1	CASSPGGGRTTEAFF	TGTGCCAGCAGCCCGGGGGGAGGGAGGACAACTGAAGCTTTCTTT
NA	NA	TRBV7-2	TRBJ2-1	CASSLDGKTYNEQFF	TGTGCCAGCAGCTTAGACGGCAAGACCTACAATGAGCAGTTCTTC
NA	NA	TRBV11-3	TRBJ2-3	CASSLLYTDTQYF	TGTGCCAGCAGCTTATTGTATACAGATACGCAGTATTTT
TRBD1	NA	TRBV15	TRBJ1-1	CATSRDRDRGTEAFF	TGTGCCACCAGCAGAGATCGGGACAGGGGTACTGAAGCTTTCTTT
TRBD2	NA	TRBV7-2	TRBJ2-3	CASSLLAGGGTDTQYF	TGTGCCAGCAGCCTACTAGCGGGAGGGGGTACAGATACGCAGTATTTT
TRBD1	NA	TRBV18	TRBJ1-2	CASSLLAGTELNYGYTF	TGTGCCAGCTCACTCCTTGCCGGGACAGAACTTAACTATGGCTACACCTTC
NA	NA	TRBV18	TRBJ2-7	CASSRGGGPPNEQYF	TGTGCCAGCTCTCGCGGGGGCGGGCCCCCTAACGAGCAGTACTTC
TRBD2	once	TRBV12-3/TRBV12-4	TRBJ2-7	CASSRGGYEQYF	TGTGCCAGCAGCCGGGGGGGCTACGAGCAGTACTTC
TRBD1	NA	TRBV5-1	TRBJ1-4	CASSLETGVGYEKLFF	TGCGCCAGCAGCTTGGAGACAGGGGTTGGATACGAAAAACTGTTTTTT
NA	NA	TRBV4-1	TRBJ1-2	CASSQDVVGGMTPDGYTF	TGCGCCAGCAGCCAAGATGTAGTGGGGGGTATGACGCCGGATGGCTACACCTTC
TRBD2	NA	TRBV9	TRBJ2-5	CASSYGLAGGGETQYF	TGTGCCAGCAGCTACGGACTAGCGGGAGGGGGAGAGACCCAGTACTTC
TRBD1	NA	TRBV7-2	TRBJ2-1	CASSLDSGGVGFF	TGTGCCAGCAGCCTGGATTCAGGGGGCGTAGGCTTCTTC
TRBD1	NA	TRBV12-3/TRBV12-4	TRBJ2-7	CASGQGTYEQYF	TGTGCCAGCGGACAGGGAACCTACGAGCAGTACTTC
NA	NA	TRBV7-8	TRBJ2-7	CASSLGVRTYEQYF	TGTGCCAGCAGCTTAGGGGTACGAACCTACGAGCAGTACTTC
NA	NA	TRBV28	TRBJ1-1	CASSTAQGRRAFF	TGTGCCAGCAGCACCGCGCAGGGGAGACGGGCTTTCTTT
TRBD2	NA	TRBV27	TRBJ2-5	CASSPVSGVQETQYF	TGTGCCAGCAGTCCGGTTAGCGGGGTCCAAGAGACCCAGTACTTC
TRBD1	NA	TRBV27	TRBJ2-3	CASSSTGGLPDTQYF	TGTGCCAGCAGTTCAACAGGGGGCTTGCCAGATACGCAGTATTTT
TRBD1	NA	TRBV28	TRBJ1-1	CASSPRQGLNTEAFF	TGTGCCAGCAGTCCCAGACAGGGTCTGAACACTGAAGCTTTCTTT
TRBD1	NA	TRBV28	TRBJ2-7	CASSLRDRVRAEQYF	TGTGCCAGCAGTCTCCGGGACAGGGTACGTGCCGAGCAGTACTTC
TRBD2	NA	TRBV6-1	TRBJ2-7	CASSDLHLAGTSYEQYF	TGTGCCAGCAGTGACCTTCATCTAGCGGGAACCTCCTACGAGCAGTACTTC
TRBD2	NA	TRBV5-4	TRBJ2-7	CASSPGLAGSYEQYF	TGTGCCAGCAGCCCGGGACTAGCGGGCTCCTACGAGCAGTACTTC
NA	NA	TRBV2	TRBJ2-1	CARGAVNEQFF	TGTGCCAGGGGGGCGGTCAATGAGCAGTTCTTC
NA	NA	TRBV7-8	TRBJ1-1	CASRPGQLNTEAFF	TGTGCCAGCAGGCCGGGACAATTGAACACTGAAGCTTTCTTT
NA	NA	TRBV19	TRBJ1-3	CASSQARGGNTIYF	TGTGCCAGTAGTCAAGCAAGGGGAGGAAACACCATATATTTT
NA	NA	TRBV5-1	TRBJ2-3	CASSPAWGGTDTQYF	TGCGCCAGCAGCCCGGCGTGGGGGGGCACAGATACGCAGTATTTT
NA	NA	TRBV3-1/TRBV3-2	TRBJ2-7	CASSPGISYEQYF	TGTGCCAGCAGCCCGGGAATCTCCTACGAGCAGTACTTC
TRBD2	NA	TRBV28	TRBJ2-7	CASRKAGPLQGEQYF	TGTGCCAGCAGGAAAGCGGGACCTCTTCAGGGCGAGCAGTACTTC
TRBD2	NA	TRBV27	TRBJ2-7	CASRLAGENEQYF	TGTGCCAGCAGACTAGCGGGAGAGAACGAGCAGTACTTC
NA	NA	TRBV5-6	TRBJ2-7	CASSGDGEQYF	TGTGCCAGCAGCGGGGACGGGGAGCAGTACTTC
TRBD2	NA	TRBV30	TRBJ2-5	CAWSVGTRASRETQYF	TGTGCCTGGAGTGTAGGGACTAGAGCGAGTAGAGAGACCCAGTACTTC
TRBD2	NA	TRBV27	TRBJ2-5	CASSSFWGGEETQYF	TGTGCCAGCAGTTCCTTCTGGGGAGGGGAAGAGACCCAGTACTTC
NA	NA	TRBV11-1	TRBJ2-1	CASSLTPYPRGEQFF	TGTGCCAGCAGCCTGACACCTTACCCGCGGGGAGAGCAGTTCTTC
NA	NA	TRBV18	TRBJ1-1	CASSPVGTVNTEAFF	TGTGCCAGCTCACCGGTCGGGACGGTGAACACTGAAGCTTTCTTT
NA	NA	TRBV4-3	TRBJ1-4	CASSQGHTGGEKLFF	TGCGCCAGCAGCCAAGGCCATACCGGCGGTGAAAAACTGTTTTTT
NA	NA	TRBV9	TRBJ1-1	CASSVAPEVAEAFF	TGTGCCAGCAGCGTAGCTCCCGAGGTCGCTGAAGCTTTCTTT
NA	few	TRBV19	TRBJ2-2	CASSGSPTGELFF	TGTGCCAGTAGTGGGTCCCCAACCGGGGAGCTGTTTTTT
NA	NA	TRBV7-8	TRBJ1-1	CASSLVASSTEAFF	TGTGCCAGCAGCTTAGTAGCGTCATCCACTGAAGCTTTCTTT
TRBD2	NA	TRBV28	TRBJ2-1	CASSPRGGQFF	TGTGCCAGCAGTCCCCGCGGGGGGCAGTTCTTC
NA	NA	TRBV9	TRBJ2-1	CASSVDYYNEQFF	TGTGCCAGCAGCGTAGATTACTACAATGAGCAGTTCTTC
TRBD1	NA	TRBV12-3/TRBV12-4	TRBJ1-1	CASSQGQAFVAFF	TGTGCCAGCAGCCAAGGACAGGCGTTTGTAGCTTTCTTT
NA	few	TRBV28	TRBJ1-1	CASTPGAPNTEAFF	TGTGCCAGCACCCCCGGCGCGCCGAACACTGAAGCTTTCTTT
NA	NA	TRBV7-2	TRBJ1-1	CASSLISGDTEAFF	TGTGCCAGCAGCTTAATTTCGGGGGACACTGAAGCTTTCTTT
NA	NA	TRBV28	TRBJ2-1	CASSLVTGEQFF	TGTGCCAGCAGTTTAGTCACCGGTGAGCAGTTCTTC
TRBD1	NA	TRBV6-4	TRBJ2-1	CASSDYQRTGTGEQFF	TGTGCCAGCAGTGACTATCAGAGGACAGGTACGGGTGAGCAGTTCTTC
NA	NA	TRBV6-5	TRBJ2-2	CASRAEVRTGELFF	TGTGCCAGCAGGGCGGAGGTCAGGACCGGGGAGCTGTTTTTT
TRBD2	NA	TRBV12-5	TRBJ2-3	CASGLSSGSTDTQYF	TGTGCTAGTGGCCTCTCTAGCGGTAGCACAGATACGCAGTATTTT
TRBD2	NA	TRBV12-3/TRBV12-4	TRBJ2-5	CASSWGGTQYF	TGTGCCAGCAGTTGGGGGGGGACCCAGTACTTC
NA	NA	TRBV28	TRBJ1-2	CASGFDGNYGYTF	TGTGCCAGCGGCTTTGATGGAAACTATGGCTACACCTTC